This T cell receptor beta chain comes out of a study of OX40 agonist ivuxolimab in advanced cancers. General study findings and limits: Among T cells, CD8+ cells averaged more expanded clones than CD4+ cells. The study found among the lowest clonal expansion in partial responders at 0.1-3.0 mg/kg.

The CDR3 is made up of 13 amino acids. V dropped 0 bases and J dropped 7 bases, with 5 bases sitting between them. CDR1 and CDR2 from the germline V gene are SGHRS and YFSETQ. Comments on this clone: What it binds is not known.

Sequenced by immunoSEQ multiplex PCR; TCRdb stores in-frame clones only, minus some. The repertoire holds about 67,000 clones, with more than 85% as singletons. The TCR comes from an adult with an advanced solid tumor such as melanoma, head and neck, liver or kidney cancer. Specimen: CD4+ or CD8+ T cells sorted from blood, collected in a trial of the OX40 agonist ivuxolimab. This chain joins TRBV5-1 and TRBJ1-6; D remains ambiguous. In DNA form, the CDR3 reads TGCGCCAGCAGCTTGGACTCAAATTCACCCCTCCACTTT. The encoded protein is CASSLDSNSPLHF.